This T cell receptor beta chain was found in a study of shared clonotypes between healthy human individuals. Assay: immunoSEQ multiplex PCR; the TCRdb copy retains only in-frame clones and omits some. Counted here are 1,500,000 or so clones, roughly 96% occurring once; the ten biggest clones make up over 1%. This clonotype originated in a man aged 25-45 years in good health. The sample taken for sequencing was naive CD4+ T cells sorted from blood. Subset in this sample: CD45RA+ positively selected.

The CDR3 loop reads CASSEPGTGDNEQFF. Here the CDR3 DNA reads TGTGCCAGCAGTGAGCCCGGGACAGGGGACAATGAGCAGTTCTTC. The chain combines TRBV25-1 with TRBJ2-1; TRBD1 matches at 10 bases. V shed 3 bases and J 5 bases; nucleotides not matched to a gene: 4. Germline-derived CDR1 and CDR2 are MGHDK and SYGVNS. The CDR3 has 15 residues.